This T cell receptor (beta chain) was observed in a study of T cell responses to AZD1222 COVID-19 vaccine. With respect to this clone: Its matching antigen is unknown.

Study-level results: Within unmutated variant regions lay the reported targets of nearly half of spike-specific TCRs. Repertoire sampling was restricted to post-peak T cell response timepoints.

Trimming took 6 bases from V and 0 from J; bases not matched to a gene: 7. This CDR3 has 14 residues. Germline V lookup: CDR1 SQVTM, CDR2 ANQGSEA. The method was immunoSEQ multiplex PCR; TCRdb's version includes in-frame clones alone and lacks a portion of them. The sample has about 140,000 clones; approximately 90% are singletons. The rearrangement links TRBV29-1 to TRBJ1-2; 7 nucleotides line up with TRBD1. This sequence was found in an adult in good health. The sample consisted of peripheral blood, taken on day 0 of AZD1222 vaccination. The CDR3 sequence: CSVVGDSSNYGYTF. The CDR3 coding sequence is TGCAGCGTAGTTGGGGACAGCTCTAACTATGGCTACACCTTC.